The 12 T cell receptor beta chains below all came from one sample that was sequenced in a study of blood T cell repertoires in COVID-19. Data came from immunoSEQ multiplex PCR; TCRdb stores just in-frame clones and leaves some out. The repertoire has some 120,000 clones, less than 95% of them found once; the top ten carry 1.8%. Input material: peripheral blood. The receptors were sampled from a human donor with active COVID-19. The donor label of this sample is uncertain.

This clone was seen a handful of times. For the CDR3, the DNA is TGCGCCAGCAGCCAAGATTCGGGACTGATACAAGAGACCCAGTACTTC. Its translation: CASSQDSGLIQETQYF. The chain carries TRBV4-1 and TRBJ2-5; D may be TRBD2 (6 bases). V lost 0 bases and J lost 2, with 13 bases in between. This CDR3 comprises 16 residues. CDR1 is MGHRA, CDR2 YSYEKL, per germline.

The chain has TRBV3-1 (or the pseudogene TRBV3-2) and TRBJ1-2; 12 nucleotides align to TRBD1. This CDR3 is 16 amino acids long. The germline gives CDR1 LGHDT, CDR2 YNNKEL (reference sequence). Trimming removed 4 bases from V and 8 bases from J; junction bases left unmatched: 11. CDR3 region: CASSRIQGQGARGYTF. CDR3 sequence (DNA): TGTGCCAGCAGCCGAATACAGGGACAGGGGGCGCGGGGCTACACCTTC.

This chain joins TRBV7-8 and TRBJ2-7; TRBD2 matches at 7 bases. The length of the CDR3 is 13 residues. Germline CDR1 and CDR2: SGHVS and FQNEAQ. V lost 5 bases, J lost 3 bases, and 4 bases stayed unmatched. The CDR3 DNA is TGTGCCAGCAGCGCGGGGGTAGGCTACGAGCAGTACTTC. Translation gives CASSAGVGYEQYF.

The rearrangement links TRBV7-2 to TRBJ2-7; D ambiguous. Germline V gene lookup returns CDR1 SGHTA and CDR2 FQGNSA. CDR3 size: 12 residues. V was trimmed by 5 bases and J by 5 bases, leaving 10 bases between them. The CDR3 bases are TGTGCCAGCAGCAAACCCCGAGACGAGCAGTACTTC. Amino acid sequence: CASSKPRDEQYF.

The CDR3 region is CASSPRIRGTGDNEQFF. The CDR3 DNA is TGCGCCAGCAGCCCCAGAATCCGCGGGACAGGGGACAATGAGCAGTTCTTC. The rearrangement joins TRBV4-1 to TRBJ2-1, with 10 bases fitting TRBD1. J was trimmed by 5 bases and V by 4 bases; bases with no gene match: 11. Germline values: CDR1 MGHRA, CDR2 YSYEKL. The CDR3 covers 17 residues.

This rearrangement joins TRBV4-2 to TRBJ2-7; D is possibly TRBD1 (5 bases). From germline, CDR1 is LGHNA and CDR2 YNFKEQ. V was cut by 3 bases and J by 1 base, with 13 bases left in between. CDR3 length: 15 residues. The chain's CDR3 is CASSQETGPSYEQYF. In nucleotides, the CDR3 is TGTGCCAGCAGCCAGGAAACAGGACCGTCCTACGAGCAGTACTTC.

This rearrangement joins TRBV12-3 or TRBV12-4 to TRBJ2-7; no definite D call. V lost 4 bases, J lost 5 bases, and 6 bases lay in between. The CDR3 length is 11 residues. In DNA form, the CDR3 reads TGTGCCAGCAGTTCTAGGAACGAGCAGTACTTC. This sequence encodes CASSSRNEQYF.

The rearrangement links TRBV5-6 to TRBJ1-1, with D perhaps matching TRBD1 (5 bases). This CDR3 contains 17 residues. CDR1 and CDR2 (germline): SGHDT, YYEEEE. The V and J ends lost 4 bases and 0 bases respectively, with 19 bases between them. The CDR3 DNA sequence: TGTGCCAGCAGCAGCCCTTTCGACAGACGAATGAACACTGAAGCTTTCTTT. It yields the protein CASSSPFDRRMNTEAFF.

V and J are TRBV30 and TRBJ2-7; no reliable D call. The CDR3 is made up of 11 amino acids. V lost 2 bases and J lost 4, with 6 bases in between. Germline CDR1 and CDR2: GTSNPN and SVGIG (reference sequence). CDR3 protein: CAWSFRYEQYF. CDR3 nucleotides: TGTGCCTGGAGTTTCAGGTACGAGCAGTACTTC.

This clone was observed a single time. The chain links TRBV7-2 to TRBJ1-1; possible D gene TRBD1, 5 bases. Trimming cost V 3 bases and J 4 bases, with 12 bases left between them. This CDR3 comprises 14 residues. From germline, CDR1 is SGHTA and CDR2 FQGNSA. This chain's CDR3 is CASSFQGGSTEAFF. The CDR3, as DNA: TGTGCCAGCAGCTTCCAGGGCGGGAGCACTGAAGCTTTCTTT.

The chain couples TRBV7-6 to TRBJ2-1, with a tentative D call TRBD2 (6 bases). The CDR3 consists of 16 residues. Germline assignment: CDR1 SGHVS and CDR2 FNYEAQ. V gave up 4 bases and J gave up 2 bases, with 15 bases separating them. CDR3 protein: CASSSQLWGAYNEQFF. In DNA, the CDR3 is TGTGCCAGCAGCTCCCAGTTGTGGGGGGCCTACAATGAGCAGTTCTTC.

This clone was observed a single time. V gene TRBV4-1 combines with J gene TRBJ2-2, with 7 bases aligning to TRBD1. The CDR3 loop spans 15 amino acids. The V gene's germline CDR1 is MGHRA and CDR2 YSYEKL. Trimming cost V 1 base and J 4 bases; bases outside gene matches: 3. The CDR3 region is CASSQAPGGTGELFF. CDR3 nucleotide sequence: TGCGCCAGCAGCCAAGCCCCAGGGGGCACCGGGGAGCTGTTTTTT.